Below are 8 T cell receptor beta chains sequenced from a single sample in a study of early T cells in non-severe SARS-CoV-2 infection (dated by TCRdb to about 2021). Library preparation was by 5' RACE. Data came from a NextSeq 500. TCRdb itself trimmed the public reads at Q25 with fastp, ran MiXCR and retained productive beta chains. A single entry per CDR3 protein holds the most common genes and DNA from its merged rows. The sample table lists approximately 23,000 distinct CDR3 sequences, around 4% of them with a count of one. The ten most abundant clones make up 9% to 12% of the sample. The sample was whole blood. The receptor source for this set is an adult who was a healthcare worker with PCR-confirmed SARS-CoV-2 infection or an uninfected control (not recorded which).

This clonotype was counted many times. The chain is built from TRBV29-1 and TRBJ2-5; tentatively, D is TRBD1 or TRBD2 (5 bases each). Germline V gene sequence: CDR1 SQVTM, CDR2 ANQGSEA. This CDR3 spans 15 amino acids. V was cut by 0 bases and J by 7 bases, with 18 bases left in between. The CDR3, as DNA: TGCAGCGTTGAAGACGGACTTTCTGATGGGGCGACCCAGTACTTC. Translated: CSVEDGLSDGATQYF.

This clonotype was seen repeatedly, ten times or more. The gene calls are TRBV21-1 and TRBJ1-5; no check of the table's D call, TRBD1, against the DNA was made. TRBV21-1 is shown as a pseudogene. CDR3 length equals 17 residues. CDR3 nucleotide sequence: TGTGCCAGCAGCAAGACCCAGACAGTTCGGAGCAATCAGCCCCAGCATTTT. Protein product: CASSKTQTVRSNQPQHF.

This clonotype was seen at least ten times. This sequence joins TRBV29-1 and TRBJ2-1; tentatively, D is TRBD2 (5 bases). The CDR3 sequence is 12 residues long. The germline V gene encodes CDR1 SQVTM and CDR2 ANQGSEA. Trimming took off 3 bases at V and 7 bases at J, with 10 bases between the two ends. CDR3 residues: CSVDPGSNEQFF. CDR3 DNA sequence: TGCAGCGTTGATCCGGGATCGAATGAGCAGTTCTTC.

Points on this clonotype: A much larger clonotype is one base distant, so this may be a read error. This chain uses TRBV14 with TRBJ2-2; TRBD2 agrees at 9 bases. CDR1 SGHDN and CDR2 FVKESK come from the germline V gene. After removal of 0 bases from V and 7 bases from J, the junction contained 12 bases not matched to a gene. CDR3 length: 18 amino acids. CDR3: CASSQEPRLAAGGGELFF. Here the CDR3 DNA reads TGTGCCAGCAGCCAAGAGCCCCGACTAGCGGCAGGTGGCGGGGAGCTGTTTTTT.

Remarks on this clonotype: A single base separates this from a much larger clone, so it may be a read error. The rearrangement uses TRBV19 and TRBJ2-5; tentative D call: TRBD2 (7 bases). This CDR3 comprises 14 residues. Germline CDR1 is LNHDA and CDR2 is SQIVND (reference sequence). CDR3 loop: CASSTGGPQETQHF. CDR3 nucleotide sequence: TGTGCCAGTAGTACGGGGGGCCCGCAAGAGACCCAGCACTTC.

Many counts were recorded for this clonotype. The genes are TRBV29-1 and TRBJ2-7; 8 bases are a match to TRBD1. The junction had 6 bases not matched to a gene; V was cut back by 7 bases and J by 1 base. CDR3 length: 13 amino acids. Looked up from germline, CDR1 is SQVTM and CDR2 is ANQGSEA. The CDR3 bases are TGCAGCGCAGGACAGGGCGAGTCCTACGAGCAGTACTTC. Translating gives CSAGQGESYEQYF.

The CDR3 sequence is CASLDLTGGQQFF. Written as DNA, the CDR3 is TGCGCCAGCTTAGACCTAACAGGGGGCCAGCAGTTCTTC. This sequence joins TRBV5-1 and TRBJ2-1, with 9 bases matching TRBD1. The V gene end was trimmed by 7 bases and the J gene end by 11 bases; junction bases not matched to a gene: 10. The germline V gene encodes CDR1 SGHRS and CDR2 YFSETQ. CDR3 size: 13 residues.

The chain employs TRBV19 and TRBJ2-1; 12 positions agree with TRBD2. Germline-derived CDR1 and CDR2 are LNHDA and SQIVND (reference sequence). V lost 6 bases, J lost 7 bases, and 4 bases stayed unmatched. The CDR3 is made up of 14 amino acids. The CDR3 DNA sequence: TGTGCCAGTAGGACTAGCGGGAGCTTGAATGAGCAGTTCTTC. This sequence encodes CASRTSGSLNEQFF. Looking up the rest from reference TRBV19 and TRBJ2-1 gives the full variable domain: DGGITQSPKYLFRKEGQNVTLSCEQNLNHDAMYWYRQDPGQGLRLIYYSQIVNDFQKGDIAEGYSVSREKKESFPLTVTSAQKNPTAFYLCASRTSGSLNEQFFGPGTRLTVL.